This T cell receptor beta chain originates from a study of blood T cell repertoires in COVID-19. Study information: COVID-19 samples, acute and convalescent, were from the United States, Italy and Spain. PBMCs, B-cell-depleted T cells, or T cells were the source of the cDNA or gDNA that made up the material.

Per the authors' pipeline: Estimates of nucleated cell counts were drawn from the amplification of reference gene primers. Only in-frame clones appear in the TCRdb table, and some are missing; sequencing was by immunoSEQ multiplex PCR. V and J calls and clone size are copied from that table; D and trimming were computed from the DNA. Of 80,000 to 95,000 clones in the sample, around 90% are singletons; the top ten hold 3% to 4%. V was pared by 3 bases and J by 4 bases, with 9 bases of the junction left unmatched. Germline V lookup: CDR1 MNHNS, CDR2 SASEGT. This CDR3 comprises 16 residues. The chain combines TRBV6-1 with TRBJ1-1, with 9 bases matching TRBD1. Sequenced sample: peripheral blood. The sequence was obtained from a woman between 70 and 85 years old with acute or convalescent COVID-19. The CDR3 here is CASSETIGTGTTEAFF. The CDR3 DNA sequence: TGTGCCAGCAGTGAGACGATAGGGACAGGGACCACTGAAGCTTTCTTT.